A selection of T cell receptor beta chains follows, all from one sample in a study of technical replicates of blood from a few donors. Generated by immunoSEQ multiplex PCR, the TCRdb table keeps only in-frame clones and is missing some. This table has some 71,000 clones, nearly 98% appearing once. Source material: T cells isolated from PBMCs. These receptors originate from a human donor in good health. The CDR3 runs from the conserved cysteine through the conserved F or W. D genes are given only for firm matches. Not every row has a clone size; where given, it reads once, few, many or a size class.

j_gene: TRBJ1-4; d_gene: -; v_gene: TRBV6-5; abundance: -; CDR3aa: CASGRTDGVNEKLFF; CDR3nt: TGTGCCAGCGGGAGGACTGACGGCGTTAATGAAAAACTGTTTTTT
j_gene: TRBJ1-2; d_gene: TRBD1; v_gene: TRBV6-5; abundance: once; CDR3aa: CASKGTGNYGYTF; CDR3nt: TGTGCCAGCAAAGGGACAGGGAACTATGGCTACACCTTC
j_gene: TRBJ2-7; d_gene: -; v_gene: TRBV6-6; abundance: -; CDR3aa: CASSAGDHGAYEQYF; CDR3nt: TGTGCCAGCAGTGCAGGGGACCATGGGGCCTACGAGCAGTACTTC
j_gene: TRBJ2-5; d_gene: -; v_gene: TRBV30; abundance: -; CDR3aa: CAWSRGPMGETQYF; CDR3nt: TGTGCCTGGAGTAGAGGGCCTATGGGAGAGACCCAGTACTTC
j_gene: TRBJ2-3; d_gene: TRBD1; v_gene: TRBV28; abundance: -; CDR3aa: CASSLETGTAADTQYF; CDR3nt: TGTGCCAGCAGTCTAGAGACAGGGACCGCTGCAGATACGCAGTATTTT
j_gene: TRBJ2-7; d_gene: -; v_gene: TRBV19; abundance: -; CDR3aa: CASSSMAFYEQYF; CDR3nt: TGTGCCAGTAGTAGTATGGCTTTCTACGAGCAGTACTTC
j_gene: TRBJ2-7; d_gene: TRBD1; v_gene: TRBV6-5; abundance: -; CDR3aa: CASSRTGSSYEQYF; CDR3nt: TGTGCCAGCAGCCGGACAGGGTCCTCCTACGAGCAGTACTTC
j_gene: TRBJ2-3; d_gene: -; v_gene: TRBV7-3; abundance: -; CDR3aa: CASSRKEGANTQYF; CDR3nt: TGTGCCAGCAGCAGAAAGGAGGGGGCAAATACGCAGTATTTT
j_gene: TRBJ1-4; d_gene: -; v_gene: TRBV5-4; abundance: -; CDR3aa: CASSLGKPGLKEKLFF; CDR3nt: TGTGCCAGCAGCTTGGGGAAACCGGGACTTAAGGAAAAACTGTTTTTT
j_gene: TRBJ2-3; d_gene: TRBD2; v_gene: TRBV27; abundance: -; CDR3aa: CASSNGRELTDTQYF; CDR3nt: TGTGCCAGCAGCAATGGGAGGGAGCTCACAGATACGCAGTATTTT
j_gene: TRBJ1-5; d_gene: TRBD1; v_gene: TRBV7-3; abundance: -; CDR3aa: CASSLDRDQPQHF; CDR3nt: TGTGCCAGCAGCCTGGACAGGGATCAGCCCCAGCATTTT
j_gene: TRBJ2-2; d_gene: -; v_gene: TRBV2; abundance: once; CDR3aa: CASSALGAWGHTGELFF; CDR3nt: TGTGCCAGCAGTGCCCTCGGGGCGTGGGGGCACACCGGGGAGCTGTTTTTT
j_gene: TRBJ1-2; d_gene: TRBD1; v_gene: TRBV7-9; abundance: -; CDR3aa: CASSPGQGASGYTF; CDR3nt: TGTGCCAGCAGCCCCGGACAGGGGGCAAGTGGCTACACCTTC
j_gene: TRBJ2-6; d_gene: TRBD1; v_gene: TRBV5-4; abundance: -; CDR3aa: CASSRGQPGYSNVLTF; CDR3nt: TGTGCCAGCAGCCGGGGACAGCCCGGGTATTCCAACGTCCTGACTTTC